The clone carrying this T cell receptor beta chain was picked up many times. The antigen is not known. The entry originates in a study of T cell repertoires in cytomegalovirus infection. On the study more broadly: CMV epitopes used comprised recently identified HLA-C-restricted ones and well-studied HLA-B-restricted ones. An indication of both CMV infection and matching HLA type came from public TCR beta signatures.

Broader study findings: Dominant in the ex vivo response were TCR beta clonotypes restricted by HLA-C and specific for CMV.

V lost 5 bases and J lost 9; bases outside the gene matches: 10. This CDR3 contains 16 residues. From germline, CDR1 is SEHNR and CDR2 FQNEAQ (reference sequence). TCRdb called the reads again in MiXCR, with one record for every CDR3 protein. This table holds some 270,000 distinct CDR3 sequences, 20% to 25% found once. The TCR sequence derives from a human donor in good health (CMV status not recorded). Some clones in this sample may be carry-over from other donors' samples. V and J are TRBV7-9 and TRBJ2-1; 13 nucleotides match TRBD2. Sample: cultured PBMCs, taken from culture after CMV antigen stimulation. The CDR3 is CASSQRLAGGVVEQFF. Written as DNA, the CDR3 is TGTGCCAGCAGCCAGCGACTAGCGGGAGGCGTAGTTGAGCAGTTCTTC.